This paragraph reports one T cell receptor beta chain. Its antigen is still unknown. PCR primers comprised 60 Vbeta and 13 Jbeta primers. Method: immunoSEQ multiplex PCR; TCRdb's copy keeps in-frame clones and lacks some. The sample holds roughly 130,000 clones, about 70% seen once. The data were obtained in a study of cytomegalovirus exposure and HLA in healthy donors. Study results and caveats: Roughly uniform sequencing depth across donors was assumed, possibly incorrectly.

Germline CDR1 is SNHLY and CDR2 is FYNNEI. V shed 3 bases, J shed 4 bases, and the junction held 3 bases outside the gene matches. This CDR3 spans 14 amino acids. The rearrangement uses TRBV2 and TRBJ1-5; 7 bases line up with TRBD1. The TCR originated in a woman aged 40 to 49 in good health and CMV-seropositive. The sequenced sample was PBMCs. CDR3 region: CASSEETGNQPQHF. CDR3 bases: TGTGCCAGCAGTGAGGAGACAGGGAATCAGCCCCAGCATTTT.